Shown below are 8 T cell receptor beta chains from a single sample sequenced in a study of cytomegalovirus exposure and HLA in healthy donors. Clones were sequenced by immunoSEQ multiplex PCR, and TCRdb holds only the in-frame ones, with some missing. Of over 100,000 clones in the sample, 70% to 90% are singletons; the top ten hold nearly 6.5%. Sequencing used PBMCs. The receptors here all came from a woman aged 18-29 years in good health and CMV-seropositive.

The CDR3 region has the DNA TGTGCCAGCAGTTACGCACGCGCGGGGGGATTTGAGGAGCAGTACTTC. It translates to CASSYARAGGFEEQYF. The J gene is TRBJ2-7, the V gene TRBV6-5; 8 bases align to TRBD2. Losses at the gene ends were 2 bases for V and 7 bases for J; bases not matched to a gene: 13. Per the germline V gene, CDR1 is MNHEY and CDR2 is SVGAGI. This CDR3 region has 16 residues.

The chain employs TRBV4-1 and TRBJ1-1; D gene uncertain. V was clipped by 4 bases and J by 0 bases, with 12 bases between them. The CDR3 is 15 residues long. Germline-derived CDR1 and CDR2 are MGHRA and YSYEKL. DNA for the CDR3: TGCGCCAGCAGCCCGGGCGGAGGAATGAACACTGAAGCTTTCTTT. It is translated as CASSPGGGMNTEAFF.

The V gene is TRBV6-5, the J gene TRBJ1-1; D is possibly TRBD1 (5 bases). V dropped 3 bases and J dropped 4 bases, with 9 bases sitting between them. This CDR3 region has 13 residues. Germline V gives CDR1 MNHEY, CDR2 SVGAGI. CDR3 loop: CASSYKGFTEAFF. The CDR3 DNA reads as TGTGCCAGCAGTTATAAGGGGTTCACTGAAGCTTTCTTT.

V is TRBV7-2 and J is TRBJ2-7; tentative D call: TRBD2 (5 bases). Germline CDR1 is SGHTA and CDR2 is FQGNSA. V lost 5 bases, J lost 0 bases, and 17 bases lay in between. The CDR3 covers 16 residues. CDR3 loop: CASSQRAASLSYEQYF. CDR3 nucleotides: TGTGCCAGCAGCCAGAGGGCGGCCTCCCTCTCCTACGAGCAGTACTTC.

The chain is built from TRBV5-4 and TRBJ2-3; D is uncertain. V was pared by 0 bases and J by 3 bases, with 8 bases between. Germline V gives CDR1 SGHNT, CDR2 YYREEE (reference sequence). This CDR3 has 14 residues. The CDR3 protein is CASSLDERTDTQYF. CDR3 bases: TGTGCCAGCAGCTTGGATGAGCGTACAGATACGCAGTATTTT.

The rearrangement joins TRBV5-5 to TRBJ1-1, with D tentatively TRBD1 (5 bases). V lost 2 bases and J 1 base, leaving 9 bases between the germline ends. The CDR3 sequence is 14 residues long. Looked up from germline, CDR1 is SGHKS and CDR2 is YYEKEE (reference sequence). The CDR3 is CASSLQVANTEAFF. In DNA, the CDR3 is TGTGCCAGCAGCTTACAGGTGGCGAACACTGAAGCTTTCTTT.

The chain recombines TRBV5-1 with TRBJ2-7; TRBD1 might be the D (6 bases). CDR3 length: 13 residues. The V gene's germline CDR1 is SGHRS and CDR2 YFSETQ. V was clipped by 4 bases and J by 5 bases, with 13 bases between them. Written as DNA, the CDR3 is TGCGCCAGCAGCCTGGGGGACACGGACGAGCAGTACTTC. Protein product: CASSLGDTDEQYF.

The chain is built from TRBV6-5 and TRBJ2-3; possibly TRBD1 for D (5 bases). CDR1 is MNHEY and CDR2 is SVGAGI in the germline V gene. The CDR3 extends over 16 amino acids. Trimming stripped 0 bases from V and 4 bases from J, with 14 bases between. The CDR3 DNA reads TGTGCCAGCAGTTACTCTGGGGCCCAAAGAGCAGATACGCAGTATTTT. As protein: CASSYSGAQRADTQYF.